Each of the 29 T cell receptor beta chains below was sequenced from the same sample in a study of T-cell reconstitution after alpha-beta-depleted transplantation in children. Preparation of the TCRbeta library was carried out with unique molecular identifiers. TCRdb redid the calling of the PCR reads with MiXCR, one entry per CDR3 protein. The table lists a few hundred thousand distinct CDR3 sequences, around 25% of them singletons, with 9.5% to 13% in the top ten. The sample was PBMCs, mostly from graft donor cells, taken 180 days after TCRalphabeta/CD19-depleted stem cell transplant. These receptors originate from a male patient younger than 18 who had a stem cell transplant for acute lymphoblastic leukemia, so the T cells may come from the graft donor.

The chain is built from TRBV5-1 and TRBJ2-1; a possible D gene is TRBD2 (5 bases). Germline V gene sequence: CDR1 SGHRS, CDR2 YFSETQ. Deletions cut 5 bases from V and 8 bases from J, with 23 bases between. The CDR3 is 16 amino acids. The chain's CDR3 is CASSYSPAGISYEQFF. In nucleotides, the CDR3 is TGCGCCAGCAGTTATTCTCCCGCCGGGATCTCATATGAGCAGTTCTTC.

The chain's CDR3 is CASSQGFTGTYEQYF. CDR3 nucleotides: TGCGCCAGCAGCCAAGGTTTTACCGGTACCTACGAGCAGTACTTC. The rearrangement uses TRBV5-1 and TRBJ2-7; no definite D call. The CDR3 extends over 15 amino acids. Germline V CDR1 and CDR2: SGHRS, YFSETQ. V lost 4 bases and J lost 2, with 16 bases in between.

This clonotype was counted only a few times. The rearrangement joins TRBV27 to TRBJ2-7; D perhaps matches TRBD2 (5 bases). CDR3 length: 13 amino acids. The ends were cut back, 4 bases at V and 7 bases at J, with 14 bases in the middle. Germline assignment: CDR1 MNHEY and CDR2 SMNVEV (reference sequence). CDR3 amino acids: CASSSLDFYEQYF. The CDR3 bases are TGTGCCAGCAGTTCCCTGGACTTCTATGAGCAGTACTTC.

CDR3 DNA: TGTGCCAGCAGTACAGGGATAGGGCAGCCCCAGCATTTT. Protein: CASSTGIGQPQHF. This chain uses TRBV3-1 with TRBJ1-5, with TRBD1 as a possible D gene (6 bases). The CDR3 consists of 13 residues. With 6 bases removed from V and 7 bases from J, the gap between germline ends came to 13 bases. Germline CDR1 is LGHDT and CDR2 is YNNKEL (reference sequence).

J is TRBJ2-2 and V is TRBV11-3; maybe TRBD2 (5 bases). V was pared by 5 bases and J by 6 bases, with 10 bases between. The CDR3 has 13 amino acids. The germline V gene encodes CDR1 SGHNT and CDR2 YENEEA. CDR3 loop: CASSPRVAGELFF. The CDR3 nucleotides read TGTGCCAGCAGCCCGAGGGTGGCCGGGGAGCTGTTTTTT.

The sample holds a few counts of this clonotype. This chain links TRBV28 with TRBJ2-2; 8 nucleotides line up with TRBD1. The trim removed 11 bases at V and 6 bases at J, leaving 8 bases unmatched. There are 13 residues in the CDR3. Germline values: CDR1 MDHEN, CDR2 SYDVKM. CDR3 protein: CAGGQGWSGELFF. CDR3 nucleotide sequence: TGTGCCGGAGGACAGGGTTGGTCCGGGGAGCTGTTTTTT.

This sequence joins TRBV6-1 and TRBJ1-5, with 7 bases fitting TRBD1. Trimming took 6 bases from V and 0 from J; bases not matched to a gene: 17. The CDR3 contains 19 residues. Germline loops: CDR1 MNHNS, CDR2 SASEGT. The CDR3 loop is CASRAGTAAYSYSNQPQHF. In DNA, the CDR3 is TGTGCCAGCAGGGCCGGGACAGCCGCCTACTCTTATAGCAATCAGCCCCAGCATTTT.

V gene TRBV4-1 combines with J gene TRBJ2-3; 10 bases map to TRBD2. Germline V gene lookup returns CDR1 MGHRA and CDR2 YSYEKL. This CDR3 contains 16 residues. The J segment lost 7 bases and the V segment lost 0 bases, leaving 7 bases of the junction unmatched. The CDR3 bases are TGCGCCAGCAGCCAAGAAAGGCTAGCGGGAGAGAATACGCAGTATTTT. Amino acids: CASSQERLAGENTQYF.

The chain joins TRBV19 to TRBJ1-5; D uncertain. Looked up from germline, CDR1 is LNHDA and CDR2 is SQIVND (reference sequence). Trimming shortened V by 4 bases and J by 0 bases, and 16 bases separated the two germline ends. The CDR3 spans 17 residues. CDR3 nucleotides: TGTGCCAGTAGTAGTCCCAGGAGCACTTATAGCAATCAGCCCCAGCATTTT. Residues: CASSSPRSTYSNQPQHF.

CDR3 bases: TGTGCCAGCAGCTTAAGCCCTAAGAACACCGGGGAGCTGTTTTTT. It translates to CASSLSPKNTGELFF. This chain joins TRBV7-9 and TRBJ2-2; D gene ambiguous. Germline-derived CDR1 and CDR2 are SEHNR and FQNEAQ (reference sequence). The CDR3 spans 15 residues. The V end was cut by 2 bases, the J end by 1 base, with 8 bases between.

The rearrangement uses TRBV24-1 and TRBJ2-1; tentative D call: TRBD1 (5 bases). CDR1 and CDR2 (germline): KGHDR, SFDVKD. CDR3 size: 16 residues. V was clipped by 4 bases and J by 0 bases, with 12 bases between them. The chain's CDR3 is CATSDLTGSSYNEQFF. The DNA of the CDR3 is TGTGCCACCAGTGACCTTACAGGTAGCTCCTACAATGAGCAGTTCTTC.

The rearrangement uses TRBV29-1 and TRBJ1-2, with D possibly TRBD1 on 6 matching bases. V gave up 1 base and J gave up 2 bases, with 14 bases separating them. There are 15 residues in the CDR3. CDR1 SQVTM and CDR2 ANQGSEA come from the germline V gene. Here the CDR3 DNA reads TGCAGCGTTGAAGTCAGGGGACGCGAGAACTATGGCTACACCTTC. Protein: CSVEVRGRENYGYTF.

J is TRBJ2-3 and V is TRBV11-1; D ambiguous. The length of the CDR3 is 14 residues. Germline V CDR1 and CDR2: SGHAT, FQDESV (reference sequence). V lost 2 bases to trimming and J lost 2 bases, with 8 bases between them. CDR3 nucleotide sequence: TGTGCCAGCAGCTTAAGCAGCGTCACAGATACGCAGTATTTT. It encodes CASSLSSVTDTQYF. Looking up the rest from reference TRBV11-1 and TRBJ2-3 gives the full variable domain: EAEVAQSPRYKITEKSQAVAFWCDPISGHATLYWYRQILGQGPELLVQFQDESVVDDSQLPKDRFSAERLKGVDSTLKIQPAELGDSAMYLCASSLSSVTDTQYFGPGTRLTVL.

This clonotype was seen more than once but under ten times. This chain connects TRBV10-3 to TRBJ1-6; D is unclear. Germline-derived CDR1 and CDR2 are ENHRY and SYGVKD. CDR3 length equals 14 residues. The V and J ends lost 4 bases and 5 bases respectively, with 9 bases between them. The CDR3 spells CAISVGIDNSPLHF. CDR3 nucleotide sequence: TGTGCCATCAGTGTGGGGATTGATAATTCACCCCTCCACTTT.

This clonotype has just a few counts. The CDR3 sequence is CASSQTPGEGYGYTF. The CDR3 DNA reads TGCGCCAGCAGCCAGACGCCGGGGGAGGGTTATGGCTACACCTTC. The chain links TRBV4-1 to TRBJ1-2; D perhaps matches TRBD1 (5 bases). CDR1 MGHRA and CDR2 YSYEKL come from the germline V gene. V lost 3 bases and J lost 5, with 16 bases in between. CDR3 length: 15 residues.

This clonotype was recorded a few times. V gene TRBV7-3 combines with J gene TRBJ2-7, with a tentative D call TRBD1 (5 bases). Trimming shortened V by 1 base and J by 6 bases, and 16 bases separated the two germline ends. The CDR3 loop spans 15 amino acids. The V gene's germline CDR1 is SGHTA and CDR2 FQGTGA. In DNA form, the CDR3 reads TGTGCCAGCAGCTTAAACGTGCAGGGTTGGAGCGAGCAGTACTTC. Residues: CASSLNVQGWSEQYF.

The rearrangement uses TRBV29-1 and TRBJ1-5; D perhaps matches TRBD1 (6 bases). From germline, CDR1 is SQVTM and CDR2 ANQGSEA. V was trimmed by 4 bases and J by 7 bases, leaving 14 bases between them. The CDR3 has 13 residues. This chain's CDR3 is CSVGIRGRQPQHF. The CDR3 DNA reads as TGCAGCGTTGGTATCAGGGGAAGACAGCCCCAGCATTTT.

The chain uses TRBV19 and TRBJ1-5; 8 nucleotides line up with TRBD1. This CDR3 comprises 15 residues. The J segment lost 6 bases and the V segment lost 0 bases, leaving 4 bases of the junction unmatched. Germline CDR1 reads LNHDA; CDR2 reads SQIVND (reference sequence). The chain's CDR3 is CASSIDGQGRQPQHF. The CDR3 bases are TGTGCCAGTAGTATAGACGGACAGGGTCGTCAGCCCCAGCATTTT.

This sequence joins TRBV5-1 and TRBJ2-5; 12 positions match TRBD2. The junction had 4 bases not matched to a gene; V was cut back by 3 bases and J by 4 bases. This CDR3 spans 15 amino acids. Germline loops: CDR1 SGHRS, CDR2 YFSETQ. CDR3 in DNA: TGCGCCAGCAGCTCTACTAGCGGGAGGATAGAGACCCAGTACTTC. Encoded protein: CASSSTSGRIETQYF. The whole variable domain, filled in from reference TRBV5-1 and TRBJ2-5, reads KAGVTQTPRYLIKTRGQQVTLSCSPISGHRSVSWYQQTPGQGLQFLFEYFSETQRNKGNFPGRFSGRQFSNSRSEMNVSTLELGDSALYLCASSSTSGRIETQYFGPGTRLLVL.

V gene TRBV13 combines with J gene TRBJ2-2; D is undetermined. V was pared by 5 bases and J by 6 bases, with 10 bases between. CDR1 PRHDT and CDR2 FYEKMQ come from the germline V gene (reference sequence). The CDR3 extends over 13 amino acids. CDR3: CASSGRLAGELFF. The DNA for the CDR3 is TGTGCCAGCAGCGGTAGACTGGCCGGGGAGCTGTTTTTT.

The J gene is TRBJ2-5, the V gene TRBV12-3 or TRBV12-4, with 13 bases lining up with TRBD2. The CDR3 is 17 amino acids. The ends lost 5 bases at V and 5 bases at J; junction bases unmatched: 11. This chain's CDR3 is CASSRQGGLAGLETQYF. CDR3 in DNA: TGTGCCAGCAGTCGCCAGGGGGGACTAGCGGGACTGGAGACCCAGTACTTC.

The genes are TRBV2 and TRBJ1-4; 10 bases map to TRBD1. This CDR3 region has 14 residues. The germline gives CDR1 SNHLY, CDR2 FYNNEI. Trimming at V came to 11 bases and at J to 6 bases, leaving 9 bases not matched to a gene. CDR3 sequence (DNA): TGTGCCTCGAACCCCGGGACAGGGGATGAAAAACTGTTTTTT. Amino acid sequence: CASNPGTGDEKLFF.

This chain joins TRBV20-1 and TRBJ2-1, with no clear D. CDR3 length: 13 residues. Per the germline V gene, CDR1 is DFQATT and CDR2 is SNEGSKA (reference sequence). V lost 5 bases and J lost 0, with 8 bases in between. The CDR3 protein is CSAVASSYNEQFF. The CDR3 DNA follows: TGCAGTGCTGTTGCGAGCTCCTACAATGAGCAGTTCTTC.

The chain couples TRBV18 to TRBJ2-3, with a possible D match to TRBD2 (5 bases). The CDR3 sequence is 16 residues long. CDR1 KGHSH and CDR2 LQKENI come from the germline V gene. Trimming stripped 0 bases from V and 2 bases from J, with 12 bases between. The CDR3 protein is CASSPPIGVLTDTQYF. CDR3 coding DNA: TGTGCCAGCTCACCACCCATCGGGGTTCTCACAGATACGCAGTATTTT. Full variable domain (rest looked up from reference TRBV18 and TRBJ2-3): NAGVMQNPRHLVRRRGQEARLRCSPMKGHSHVYWYRQLPEEGLKFMVYLQKENIIDESGMPKERFSAEFPKEGPSILRIQQVVRGDSAAYFCASSPPIGVLTDTQYFGPGTRLTVL.

This clonotype was seen a few times. The chain recombines TRBV25-1 with TRBJ2-5; 7 bases line up with TRBD2. This CDR3 comprises 15 residues. The junction had 11 bases not matched to a gene; V was cut back by 8 bases and J by 2 bases. CDR1 MGHDK and CDR2 SYGVNS come from the germline V gene. Here the CDR3 reads CASALGGGPQETQYF. The CDR3 region has the DNA TGTGCCAGCGCCCTTGGCGGGGGACCGCAAGAGACCCAGTACTTC.

In its sample, this clonotype was seen a few times. The gene calls are TRBV7-2 and TRBJ2-2; a weak D match, TRBD2 (6 bases). Germline V gives CDR1 SGHTA, CDR2 FQGNSA. The CDR3 contains 14 residues. Trimming removed 10 bases from V and 0 bases from J, with 12 bases in between. The CDR3 region is CATKGTSNTGELFF. Here the CDR3 DNA reads TGTGCCACCAAGGGGACTTCGAACACCGGGGAGCTGTTTTTT.

This clonotype was seen a few times. This chain uses TRBV12-3 or TRBV12-4 with TRBJ2-1, with unresolved D. V gave up 1 base and J gave up 3 bases, with 13 bases separating them. The CDR3 is 16 amino acids. The CDR3 is CASSLVAMKRYNEQFF. The CDR3 DNA reads TGTGCCAGCAGTTTAGTAGCTATGAAACGCTACAATGAGCAGTTCTTC.

This clonotype has a handful of counts. The V gene is TRBV20-1, the J gene TRBJ2-1; tentative D call: TRBD1 (7 bases). The CDR3 covers 14 residues. Germline-derived CDR1 and CDR2 are DFQATT and SNEGSKA (reference sequence). Trimming took 5 bases from V and 2 from J, leaving 13 bases between them. CDR3 DNA: TGCAGTGCTGGCGGGGACAGCACCTACAATGAGCAGTTCTTC. Translating gives CSAGGDSTYNEQFF.

The chain carries TRBV2 and TRBJ2-1, with D tentatively TRBD1 or TRBD2 (5 bases each). Looked up from germline, CDR1 is SNHLY and CDR2 is FYNNEI. This CDR3 comprises 16 residues. The germline V and J ends were trimmed by 10 bases and 4 bases, with 23 bases remaining between them. The CDR3 sequence is CAKRRGAPTFYNEQFF. The CDR3 DNA reads TGTGCCAAACGAAGAGGGGCTCCGACCTTTTACAATGAGCAGTTCTTC.